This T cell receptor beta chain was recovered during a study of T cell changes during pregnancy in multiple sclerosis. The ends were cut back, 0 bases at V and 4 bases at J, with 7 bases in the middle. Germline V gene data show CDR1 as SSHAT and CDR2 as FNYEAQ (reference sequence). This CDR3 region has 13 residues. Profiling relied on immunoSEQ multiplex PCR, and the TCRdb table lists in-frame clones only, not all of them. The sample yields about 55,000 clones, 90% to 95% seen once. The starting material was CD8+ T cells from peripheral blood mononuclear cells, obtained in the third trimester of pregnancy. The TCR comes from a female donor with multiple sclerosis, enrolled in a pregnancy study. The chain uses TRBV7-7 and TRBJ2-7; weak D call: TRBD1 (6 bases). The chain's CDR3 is CASSLAQGYEQYF. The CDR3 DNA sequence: TGTGCCAGCAGCTTAGCACAGGGTTACGAGCAGTACTTC.